The present T cell receptor beta chain was sequenced within a study of early stage breast cancer tumors. Study context: About 70% of the 16 invasive tumors were ER+, PR+ and HER2-.

Method: immunoSEQ multiplex PCR; TCRdb's copy keeps in-frame clones and lacks some. The table shows 9,000 to 10,000 clones, with roughly 70% occurring only once. Notes on the study in general: Enriched TCRB sequences shared across patients were mostly commonly generated sequences.

Comment on this clone: Its target is not known.

This clonotype originated in a person in their fifties with breast cancer. The sample taken for sequencing was breast tumor tissue.

CDR3 loop: CAIRKDRDQETQYF. The CDR3 DNA reads TGTGCCATACGGAAGGACAGGGACCAAGAGACCCAGTACTTC. The J gene is TRBJ2-5, the V gene TRBV10-3; 8 bases match TRBD1. Per germline, CDR1 ENHRY and CDR2 SYGVKD. V dropped 9 bases and J dropped 0; count of bases not matched to a gene: 6. This CDR3 has 14 residues.